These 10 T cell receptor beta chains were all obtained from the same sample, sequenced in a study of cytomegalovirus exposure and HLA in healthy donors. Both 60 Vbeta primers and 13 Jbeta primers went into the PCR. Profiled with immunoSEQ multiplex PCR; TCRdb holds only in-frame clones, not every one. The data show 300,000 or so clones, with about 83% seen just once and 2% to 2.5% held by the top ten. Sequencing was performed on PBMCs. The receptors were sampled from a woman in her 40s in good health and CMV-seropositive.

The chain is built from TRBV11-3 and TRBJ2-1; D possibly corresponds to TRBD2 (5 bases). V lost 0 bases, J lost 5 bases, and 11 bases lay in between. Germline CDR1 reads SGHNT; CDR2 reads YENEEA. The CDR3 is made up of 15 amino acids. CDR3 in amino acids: CASSLELRGNNEQFF. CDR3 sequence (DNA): TGTGCCAGCAGCTTAGAACTCCGGGGAAACAATGAGCAGTTCTTC.

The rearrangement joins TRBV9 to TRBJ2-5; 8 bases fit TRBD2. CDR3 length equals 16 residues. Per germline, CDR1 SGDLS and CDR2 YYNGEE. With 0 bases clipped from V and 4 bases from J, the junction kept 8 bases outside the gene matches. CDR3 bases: TGTGCCAGCAGCGTAGATCCCGGGAGGGCCCCAGAGACCCAGTACTTC. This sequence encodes CASSVDPGRAPETQYF.

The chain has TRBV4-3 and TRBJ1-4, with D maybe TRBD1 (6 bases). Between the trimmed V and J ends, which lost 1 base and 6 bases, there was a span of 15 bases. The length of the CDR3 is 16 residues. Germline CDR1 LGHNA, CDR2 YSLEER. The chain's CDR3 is CASSQGAGVGYEKLFF. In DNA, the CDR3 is TGCGCCAGCAGCCAAGGGGCAGGGGTCGGCTATGAAAAACTGTTTTTT.

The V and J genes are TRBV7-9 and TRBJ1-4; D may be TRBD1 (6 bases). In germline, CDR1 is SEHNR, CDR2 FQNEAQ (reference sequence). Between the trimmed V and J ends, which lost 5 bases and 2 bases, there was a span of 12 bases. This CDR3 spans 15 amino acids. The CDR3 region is CASSGYRDTNEKLFF. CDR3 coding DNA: TGTGCCAGCAGCGGATACAGGGACACTAATGAAAAACTGTTTTTT. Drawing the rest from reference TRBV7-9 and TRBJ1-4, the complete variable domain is DTGVSQNPRHKITKRGQNVTFRCDPISEHNRLYWYRQTLGQGPEFLTYFQNEAQLEKSRLLSDRFSAERPKGSFSTLEIQRTEQGDSAMYLCASSGYRDTNEKLFFGSGTQLSVL.

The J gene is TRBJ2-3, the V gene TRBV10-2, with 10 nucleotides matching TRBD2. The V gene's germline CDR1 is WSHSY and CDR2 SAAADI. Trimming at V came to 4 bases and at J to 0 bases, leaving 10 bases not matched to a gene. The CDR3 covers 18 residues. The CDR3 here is CASSAEGLARLSTDTQYF. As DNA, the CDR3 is TGCGCCAGCAGTGCTGAGGGACTAGCGAGGTTAAGCACAGATACGCAGTATTTT.

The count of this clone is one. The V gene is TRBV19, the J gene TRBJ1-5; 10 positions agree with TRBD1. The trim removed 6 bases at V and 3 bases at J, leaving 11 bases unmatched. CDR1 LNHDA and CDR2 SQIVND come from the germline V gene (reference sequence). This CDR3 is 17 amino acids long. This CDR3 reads CASSKPGTGAYNQPQHF. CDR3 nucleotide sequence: TGTGCCAGTAGCAAGCCCGGGACAGGGGCTTACAATCAGCCCCAGCATTTT.

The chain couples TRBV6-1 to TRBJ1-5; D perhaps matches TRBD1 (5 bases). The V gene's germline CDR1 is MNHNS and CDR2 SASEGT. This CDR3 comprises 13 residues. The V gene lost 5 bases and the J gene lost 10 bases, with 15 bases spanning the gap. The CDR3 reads CASSTRAGSPQHF. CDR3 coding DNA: TGTGCCAGCAGTACCAGGGCCGGGAGTCCCCAGCATTTT.

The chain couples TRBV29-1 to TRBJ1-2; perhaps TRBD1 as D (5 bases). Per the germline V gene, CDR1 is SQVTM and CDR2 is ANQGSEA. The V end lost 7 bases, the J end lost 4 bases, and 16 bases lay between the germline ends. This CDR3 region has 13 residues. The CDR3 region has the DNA TGCAGCGGTGGATCTTCCGGGGGCTATGGCTACACCTTC. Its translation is CSGGSSGGYGYTF.

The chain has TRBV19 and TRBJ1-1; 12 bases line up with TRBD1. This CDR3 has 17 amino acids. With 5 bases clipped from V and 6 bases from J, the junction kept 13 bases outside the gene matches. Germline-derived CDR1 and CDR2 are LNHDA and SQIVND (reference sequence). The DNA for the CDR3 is TGTGCCAGTAGTGATTTGGGACAGGGGGCGAGGTGGGCTGAAGCTTTCTTT. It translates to CASSDLGQGARWAEAFF.

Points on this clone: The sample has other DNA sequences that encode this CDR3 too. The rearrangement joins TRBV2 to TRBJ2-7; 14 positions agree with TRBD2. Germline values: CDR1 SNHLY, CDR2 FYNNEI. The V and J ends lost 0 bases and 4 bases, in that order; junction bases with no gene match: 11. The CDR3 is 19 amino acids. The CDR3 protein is CASSEAPGLAGGPWYEQYF. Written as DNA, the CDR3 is TGTGCCAGCAGTGAAGCGCCCGGACTAGCGGGAGGTCCGTGGTACGAGCAGTACTTC.